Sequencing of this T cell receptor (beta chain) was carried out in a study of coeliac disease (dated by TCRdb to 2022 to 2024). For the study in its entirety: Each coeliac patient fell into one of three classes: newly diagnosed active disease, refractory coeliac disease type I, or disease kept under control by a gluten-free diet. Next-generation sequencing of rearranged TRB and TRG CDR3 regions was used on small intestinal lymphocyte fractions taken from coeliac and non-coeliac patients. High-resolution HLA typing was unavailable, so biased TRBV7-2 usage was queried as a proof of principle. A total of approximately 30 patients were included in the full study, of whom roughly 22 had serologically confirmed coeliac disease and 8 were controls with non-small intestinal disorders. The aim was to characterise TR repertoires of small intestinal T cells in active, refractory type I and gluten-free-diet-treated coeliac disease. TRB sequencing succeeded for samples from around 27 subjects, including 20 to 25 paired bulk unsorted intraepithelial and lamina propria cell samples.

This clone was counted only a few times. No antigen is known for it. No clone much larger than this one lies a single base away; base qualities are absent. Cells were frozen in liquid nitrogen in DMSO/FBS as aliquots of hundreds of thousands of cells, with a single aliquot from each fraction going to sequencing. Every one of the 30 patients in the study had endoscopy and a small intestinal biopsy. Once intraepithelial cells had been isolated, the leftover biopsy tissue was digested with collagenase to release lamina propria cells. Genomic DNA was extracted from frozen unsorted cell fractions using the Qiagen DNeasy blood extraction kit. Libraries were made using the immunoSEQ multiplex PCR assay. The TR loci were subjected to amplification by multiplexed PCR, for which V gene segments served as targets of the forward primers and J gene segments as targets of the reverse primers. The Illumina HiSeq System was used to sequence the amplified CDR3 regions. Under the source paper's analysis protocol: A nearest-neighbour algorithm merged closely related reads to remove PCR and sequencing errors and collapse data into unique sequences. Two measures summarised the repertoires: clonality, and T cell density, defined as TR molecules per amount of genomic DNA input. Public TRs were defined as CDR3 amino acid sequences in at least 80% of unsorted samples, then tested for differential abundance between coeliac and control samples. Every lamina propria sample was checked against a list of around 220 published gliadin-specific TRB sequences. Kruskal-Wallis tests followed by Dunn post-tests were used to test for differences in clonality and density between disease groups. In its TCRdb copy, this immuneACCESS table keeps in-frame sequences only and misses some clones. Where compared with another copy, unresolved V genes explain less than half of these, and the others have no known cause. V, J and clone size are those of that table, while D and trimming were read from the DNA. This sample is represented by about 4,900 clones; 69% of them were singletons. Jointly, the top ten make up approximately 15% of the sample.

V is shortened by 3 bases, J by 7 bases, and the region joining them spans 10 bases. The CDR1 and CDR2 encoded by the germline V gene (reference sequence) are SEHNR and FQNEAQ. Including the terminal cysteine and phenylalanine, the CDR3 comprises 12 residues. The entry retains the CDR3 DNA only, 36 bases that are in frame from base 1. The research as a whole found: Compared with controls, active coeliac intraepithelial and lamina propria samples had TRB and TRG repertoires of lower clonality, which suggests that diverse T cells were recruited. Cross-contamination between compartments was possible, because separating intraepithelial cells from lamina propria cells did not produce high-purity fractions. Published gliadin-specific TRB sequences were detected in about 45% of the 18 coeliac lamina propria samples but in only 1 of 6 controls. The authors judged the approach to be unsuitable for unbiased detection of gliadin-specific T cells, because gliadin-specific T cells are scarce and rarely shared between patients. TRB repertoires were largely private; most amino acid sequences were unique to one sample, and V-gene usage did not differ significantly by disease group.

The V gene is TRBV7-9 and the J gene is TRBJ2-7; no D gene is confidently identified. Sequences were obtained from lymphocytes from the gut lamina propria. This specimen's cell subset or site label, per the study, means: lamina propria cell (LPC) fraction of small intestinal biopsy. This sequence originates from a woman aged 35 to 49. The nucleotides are TGTGCCAGCAGCTTTGGTTCCCGGGAGCAGTACTTC. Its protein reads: CASSFGSREQYF.